This TCR beta chain was identified in a study of T cells in Graves' hyperthyroidism and ophthalmopathy. Using less than 12 ml of fresh peripheral blood, PBMCs were prepared. Researchers amplified the TCR beta CDR3 regions from RNA transcripts. Using the HTBI primer set, a first-round RT-PCR was run on the TCR CDR3. TCRdb reprocessed the multiplex PCR reads with MiXCR, giving one entry per CDR3 protein. The data hold about 370,000 distinct CDR3 sequences, with approximately 16% observed a single time. The V gene lost 2 bases and the J gene lost 11 bases, with 9 bases spanning the gap. The CDR3 length is 12 residues. Comment on this clonotype: Its antigen is unidentified.

Study-wide findings and caveats: Most expanded thyroid clonotypes above 0.001 also appeared in blood.

Material for sequencing was blood. The chain is built from TRBV12-3 or TRBV12-4 and TRBJ2-2; D ambiguous. This clonotype was sampled from a woman aged 55-69 years with Graves' ophthalmopathy. This CDR3 is CASSLHRAELFF. The CDR3 region has the DNA TGTGCCAGCAGTTTACACCGGGCCGAGCTGTTTTTT.